The source of this TCR beta chain is a study of radiotherapy plus CTLA-4 blockade in lung cancer. The CDR3 runs to 13 residues. Germline V gene lookup returns CDR1 GTSNPN and CDR2 SVGIG (reference sequence). With 3 bases removed from V and 1 base from J, the gap between germline ends came to 7 bases. Using immunoSEQ multiplex PCR, the repertoire was profiled, and TCRdb retains in-frame clones only, with some absent. The sample contains 95,000 to 150,000 clones, about nine tenths of which appear only once. Sample: peripheral blood, taken from a patient treated with radiotherapy plus ipilimumab. The clonotype originates from a human donor with non-small cell lung cancer that progressed on radiotherapy plus ipilimumab. V and J are TRBV30 and TRBJ1-3; D unresolved. The CDR3 nucleotides read TGTGCCTGGAGAAAAACTTCTGGAAACACCATATATTTT. Translating it yields CAWRKTSGNTIYF. The full variable domain, its missing parts supplied by reference TRBV30 and TRBJ1-3, is SQTIHQWPATLVQPVGSPLSLECTVEGTSNPNLYWYRQAAGRGLQLLFYSVGIGQISSEVPQNLSASRPQDRQFILSSKKLLLSDSGFYLCAWRKTSGNTIYFGEGSWLTVV.